The source of this TCR beta chain is a study of blood T cell repertoires in COVID-19. Study in general: Samples came from the United States, Italy and Spain, spanning acute and convalescent COVID-19.

Generated by immunoSEQ multiplex PCR, the TCRdb table keeps only in-frame clones and is missing some. Here the sample spans 55,000 to 70,000 clones, around 83% being singletons. V shed 3 bases and J 4 bases; nucleotides not matched to a gene: 5. Per germline, CDR1 ENHRY and CDR2 SYGVKD. The CDR3 is made up of 15 amino acids. The sequence was obtained from a woman older than 75 with acute or convalescent COVID-19. The sequenced material came from peripheral blood. The genes are TRBV10-3 and TRBJ1-4; 7 nucleotides match TRBD1. CDR3 region: CAISEGGAGNEKLFF. The DNA for the CDR3 is TGTGCCATCAGTGAAGGGGGCGCGGGTAATGAAAAACTGTTTTTT.